The entry below describes one T cell receptor beta chain. The data were taken from a study of T cell changes during pregnancy in multiple sclerosis. Germline V CDR1 and CDR2: SGHDT, YYEEEE. The CDR3 sequence is 15 residues long. V was pared by 4 bases and J by 5 bases, with 8 bases of the junction left unmatched. TCRdb's table, derived via immunoSEQ multiplex PCR, lists solely in-frame clones and lacks some. The sample has about 39,000 clones; about nine tenths are singletons. The source is a female donor in good health, enrolled as a control in a pregnancy study. The sequencing here drew on CD4+ T cells from peripheral blood mononuclear cells, taken in the first trimester of pregnancy. This rearrangement joins TRBV5-6 to TRBJ2-5, with TRBD1 matching 10 bases. CDR3: CASSKPGQGRETQYF. Here the CDR3 DNA reads TGTGCCAGCAGCAAGCCGGGACAGGGGAGGGAGACCCAGTACTTC.